The rows below give T cell receptor beta chains drawn from one sample of a study of CD8 T cells in Susac syndrome. TCRdb recomputed calls from the immunoSEQ multiplex PCR reads with MiXCR, one row per CDR3 protein. Of about 280,000 distinct CDR3 sequences detected, 70% to 90% appear once; the ten largest clones hold over 0.095%. The sequencing input was CD8+ T cells from PBMCs. All receptors derive from a human donor with multiple sclerosis. The CDR3 runs from the conserved cysteine through the conserved F or W.

V: TRBV6-4; J: TRBJ2-2; CDR3: CASSDGRFPPHDGGQRYTGELFF
V: TRBV20-1; J: TRBJ2-4; CDR3: CSAGPRDF
V: TRBV28; J: TRBJ2-5; CDR3: CASSPQGRQETQYF
V: TRBV15; J: TRBJ1-2; CDR3: CATSGQHEGQGWYYGYTF
V: TRBV7-9; J: TRBJ1-4; CDR3: CASSPRGQGATNEKLFF
V: TRBV9; J: TRBJ2-7; CDR3: CASSTGDGPYEQYF
V: TRBV27; J: TRBJ2-7; CDR3: CASSGPSGTYEQYF
V: TRBV11-3; J: TRBJ2-1; CDR3: CASSLAASAAPSNEQFF
V: TRBV6-6; J: TRBJ1-3; CDR3: CASSSTKSAWTIYF
V: TRBV20-1; J: TRBJ2-7; CDR3: CSAAWYGGPDEQYF
V: TRBV2; J: TRBJ1-2; CDR3: CASRGRRDGYTF
V: TRBV3-1; J: TRBJ1-5; CDR3: CASSHSKRGNQPQHF
V: TRBV20-1; J: TRBJ1-5; CDR3: CSARDLGDPGDQPQHF
V: TRBV9; J: TRBJ2-1; CDR3: CASSVARGLALNEQFF
V: TRBV27; J: TRBJ2-1; CDR3: CASSITSGGWDEQFF
V: TRBV12-5; J: TRBJ2-1; CDR3: CASGLGGQRDNEQFF
V: TRBV6-1; J: TRBJ2-5; CDR3: CASTPGLAVGQETQYF
V: TRBV6-5; J: TRBJ2-5; CDR3: CASSYSNGYQETQYF
V: TRBV7-9; J: TRBJ1-1; CDR3: CASSLAGLANTEAFF
V: TRBV7-8; J: TRBJ2-5; CDR3: CASSQGAGGVVQETQYF
V: TRBV9; J: TRBJ2-1; CDR3: CASSVGDFYNEQFF